Below are 26 T cell receptor beta chains sequenced from a single sample in a study of monozygotic twins with inflammatory bowel disease (dated by TCRdb to the late 2010s). The library came from 5' RACE. The run used an Illumina HiSeq 2500. Based on TCRdb reprocessing of the reads, there is one entry per CDR3 protein sequence, and DNA is missing. The record for this sample contains some 150,000 distinct CDR3 sequences. Clones ranked in the top ten supply 2.4% of the sample. Sequencing used blood. These receptors originate from a human donor with ulcerative colitis or Crohn's disease, or a healthy co-twin of an affected twin (not recorded which).

The CDR3 loop reads CASSLFSVVLGPSPDTQYF. The chain carries TRBV12-3 or TRBV12-4 and TRBJ2-3. The CDR3 has 19 residues.

The chain joins TRBV28 to TRBJ2-2. This CDR3 contains 17 residues. Germline CDR1 reads MDHEN; CDR2 reads SYDVKM. The CDR3 loop reads CASYTDLANANTGELFF. Looking up the rest from reference TRBV28 and TRBJ2-2 gives the full variable domain: DVKVTQSSRYLVKRTGEKVFLECVQDMDHENMFWYRQDPGLGLRLIYFSYDVKMKEKGDIPEGYSVSREKKERFSLILESASTNQTSMYLCASYTDLANANTGELFFGEGSRLTVL.

The V call is TRBV4-1, the J call TRBJ1-3; no DNA is available, so the TRBD1 call from TCRdb remains unchecked. Germline values: CDR1 MGHRA, CDR2 YSYEKL. The CDR3 is 18 amino acids. The CDR3 loop reads CASSQQTGWRRSGNTIYF.

The gene calls are TRBV4-2 and TRBJ2-2; TCRdb picks TRBD1, but there is no DNA to check that call. This CDR3 spans 18 amino acids. Germline lookup yields CDR1 LGHNA and CDR2 YNFKEQ. CDR3 protein: CASSQLIGQGVDSGELFF.

The chain recombines TRBV7-8 with TRBJ2-7. Germline V gene sequence: CDR1 SGHVS, CDR2 FQNEAQ. The CDR3 spans 14 residues. The CDR3 sequence: CASSLDPGRYKQYF. Full variable domain (remainder filled in from reference TRBV7-8 and TRBJ2-7): GAGVSQSPRYKVAKRGQDVALRCDPISGHVSLFWYQQALGQGPEFLTYFQNEAQLDKSGLPSDRFFAERPEGSVSTLKIQRTQQEDSAVYLCASSLDPGRYKQYFGPGTRLTVT.

The V call is TRBV6-5, the J call TRBJ2-7; the D gene TCRdb calls, TRBD1, cannot be checked with no DNA. The CDR3 is made up of 16 amino acids. Germline V gives CDR1 MNHEY, CDR2 SVGAGI. The chain's CDR3 is CASSFYGTVSSYEQYF.

The chain joins TRBV7-8 to TRBJ1-5; as DNA is missing, the TRBD1 call by TCRdb cannot be tested. The CDR3 contains 16 residues. The germline V gene has CDR1 SGHVS and CDR2 FQNEAQ. Here the CDR3 reads CASSPGGAGWPQPQHF.

The chain has TRBV5-1 and TRBJ2-3. This CDR3 region has 14 residues. Germline CDR1 is SGHRS and CDR2 is YFSETQ. The CDR3 here is CASSPNPGTDTQYF.

The chain carries TRBV9 and TRBJ2-1; TCRdb proposes TRBD1, but this gene call is untestable without DNA. The CDR3 length is 15 residues. From germline, CDR1 is SGDLS and CDR2 YYNGEE. CDR3 protein: CASSVSPTGSGEQFF.

The J gene is TRBJ1-2, the V gene TRBV3-1; TCRdb names TRBD1, which stays unverified in the absence of DNA. The length of the CDR3 is 16 residues. Germline V lookup: CDR1 LGHDT, CDR2 YNNKEL (reference sequence). CDR3 amino acids: CASSATLDRTIYGYTF.

CDR3: CASSLARLLNTGELFF. The chain joins TRBV7-2 to TRBJ2-2. The CDR3 contains 16 residues. Germline loops: CDR1 SGHTA, CDR2 FQGNSA.

The chain couples TRBV5-1 to TRBJ2-7; TCRdb's D gene call, TRBD1, goes unchecked for lack of DNA. The length of the CDR3 is 18 residues. Per germline, CDR1 SGHRS and CDR2 YFSETQ. This CDR3 reads CASSPIRDRGETPYEQYF.

The CDR3 here is CSAVPVGVYYEQYF. V is TRBV20-1 and J is TRBJ2-7; TCRdb designates TRBD1, a call that cannot be tested without DNA. Per germline, CDR1 DFQATT and CDR2 SNEGSKA (reference sequence). The length of the CDR3 is 14 residues.

The chain uses TRBV5-1 and TRBJ2-3. The CDR3 is 15 amino acids. Germline values: CDR1 SGHRS, CDR2 YFSETQ. CDR3 in amino acids: CASSLARTSTDTQYF.

This CDR3 is CDSRADLWGGELFF. The genes are TRBV12-3 or TRBV12-4 and TRBJ2-2; TCRdb proposes TRBD2, but this gene call is untestable without DNA. The CDR3 has 14 residues.

The chain links TRBV7-9 to TRBJ2-7. This CDR3 has 13 residues. Germline lookup yields CDR1 SEHNR and CDR2 FQNEAQ (reference sequence). CDR3 sequence reads: CASSLAGVDEQYF.

The chain joins TRBV6-1 to TRBJ2-3. Germline V gene data show CDR1 as MNHNS and CDR2 as SASEGT. This CDR3 is built from 15 residues. CDR3 sequence: CASSDNNGFTDTQYF.

The chain couples TRBV5-1 to TRBJ2-7; the TCRdb call, TRBD1, lacks DNA for checking. CDR1 and CDR2 from the germline V gene are SGHRS and YFSETQ. This CDR3 region has 15 residues. CDR3 protein: CASSLSRDRGDEQYF. The full variable domain, in which reference TRBV5-1 and TRBJ2-7 provide the parts outside the CDR3, is KAGVTQTPRYLIKTRGQQVTLSCSPISGHRSVSWYQQTPGQGLQFLFEYFSETQRNKGNFPGRFSGRQFSNSRSEMNVSTLELGDSALYLCASSLSRDRGDEQYFGPGTRLTVT.

CDR3 amino acids: CASTLGLGGGNTIYF. The chain couples TRBV28 to TRBJ1-3; no DNA is available, so the TRBD1 call from TCRdb remains unchecked. The CDR3 is 15 residues long. Germline CDR1 MDHEN, CDR2 SYDVKM. Complete variable domain (other parts from reference TRBV28 and TRBJ1-3): DVKVTQSSRYLVKRTGEKVFLECVQDMDHENMFWYRQDPGLGLRLIYFSYDVKMKEKGDIPEGYSVSREKKERFSLILESASTNQTSMYLCASTLGLGGGNTIYFGEGSWLTVV.

This chain links TRBV9 with TRBJ2-1; absent DNA, TCRdb's TRBD2 call cannot be checked. CDR3 length equals 14 residues. Per the germline V gene, CDR1 is SGDLS and CDR2 is YYNGEE. The chain's CDR3 is CASTLAGVNNEQFF.

The V gene is TRBV7-8, the J gene TRBJ2-1; as DNA is missing, the TRBD1 call by TCRdb cannot be tested. From germline, CDR1 is SGHVS and CDR2 FQNEAQ. The CDR3 length is 18 residues. The CDR3 reads CASSPDRPDREDYNEQFF.

The chain uses TRBV14 and TRBJ2-1; the D call of TRBD2 rests on TCRdb alone, since no DNA is present to check it. The CDR3 is 19 amino acids. The germline CDR1 and CDR2 sequences are SGHDN and FVKESK. CDR3 in amino acids: CASSQEGLPLARVSNEQFF.

The chain has TRBV6-1 and TRBJ2-7; the TCRdb D gene call, TRBD2, has no DNA to confirm it. The CDR3 has 15 residues. Germline loops: CDR1 MNHNS, CDR2 SASEGT. The CDR3 loop is CASSPLAGVFYEQYF.

The rearrangement uses TRBV7-3 and TRBJ2-5; as DNA is missing, the TRBD2 call by TCRdb cannot be tested. The CDR3 is 14 residues long. Germline V gene lookup returns CDR1 SGHTA and CDR2 FQGTGA. CDR3 region: CASSLREGGETQYF.

The chain combines TRBV20-1 with TRBJ2-3; TCRdb gives TRBD1 as the D gene, but with no DNA this cannot be confirmed. The CDR3 totals 13 residues. CDR1 and CDR2 (germline): DFQATT, SNEGSKA (reference sequence). The CDR3 reads CSAKWTETDTQYF.

The chain recombines TRBV19 with TRBJ2-2; TCRdb designates TRBD2, a call that cannot be tested without DNA. The CDR3 is 14 amino acids. Looked up from germline, CDR1 is LNHDA and CDR2 is SQIVND (reference sequence). The CDR3 sequence is CASSPLALTGELFF.